The 15 T cell receptor beta chains in this list originate from one sample, sequenced in a study of blood T cell repertoires in COVID-19 (dated by TCRdb to between 2020 and 2021). Library preparation was by the immunoSEQ multiplex PCR assay. TCRdb stores this immuneACCESS table with in-frame sequences only. Part of the clones is absent; in the studies checked, under half of the shortfall reflects unresolved V genes, and no reason is known for the rest. This sample is represented by about 180,000 clones; around 85% of them were singletons. The ten biggest clones cover about 20% of the sample. Material: peripheral blood. The receptors originated from a person aged 65 to 85 with COVID-19, enrolled during active disease.

The CDR3 DNA reads as TGTGCCAGTACCAAACTGGGGGCCGGGGAAAAACTGTTTTTT. Its protein is CASTKLGAGEKLFF. J is TRBJ1-4 and V is TRBV19, with D possibly matching TRBD1 (6 bases). Trimming removed 7 bases from V and 8 bases from J, with 17 bases in between. This CDR3 spans 14 amino acids. CDR1 and CDR2 (germline): LNHDA, SQIVND (reference sequence).

V and J are TRBV27 and TRBJ1-5, with D unclear. This CDR3 contains 12 residues. The germline V and J ends were trimmed by 5 bases and 5 bases, with 7 bases remaining between them. Germline CDR1 reads MNHEY; CDR2 reads SMNVEV (reference sequence). This chain's CDR3 is CASSPTDQPQHF. CDR3 nucleotides: TGTGCCAGCAGTCCCACAGATCAGCCCCAGCATTTT.

V usage is TRBV5-4 and J usage is TRBJ2-1, with unresolved D. V lost 2 bases and J 7 bases, leaving 7 bases between the germline ends. The CDR3 sequence is 12 residues long. Germline values: CDR1 SGHNT, CDR2 YYREEE (reference sequence). CDR3 loop: CASSLNSNEQFF. DNA for the CDR3: TGTGCCAGCAGCTTAAATTCGAATGAGCAGTTCTTC.

The CDR3 loop reads CASSSSSGGRGTDTQYF. DNA of the CDR3: TGTGCCAGCAGCTCCTCTAGCGGGGGAAGGGGAACAGATACGCAGTATTTT. The chain joins TRBV11-2 to TRBJ2-3; TRBD2 matches at 10 bases. Trimming took 4 bases from V and 3 from J; bases not matched to a gene: 10. The germline V gene has CDR1 SGHAT and CDR2 FQNNGV. This CDR3 has 17 amino acids.

At least ten counts were recorded for this clone. This chain joins TRBV6-2 or TRBV6-3 and TRBJ2-7; TRBD2 is a possible D gene (6 bases). The germline V gene has CDR1 MNHEY and CDR2 SVGEGT. V was cut by 2 bases and J by 1 base, with 12 bases left in between. The CDR3 is 15 amino acids. The CDR3 bases are TGTGCCAGCAGTTACGGAGGGACTGCGTCCTACGAGCAGTACTTC. Amino acids: CASSYGGTASYEQYF.

The chain carries TRBV3-1 (or the pseudogene TRBV3-2) and TRBJ2-7; TRBD2 aligns across 10 bases. The ends lost 1 base at V and 2 bases at J; junction bases unmatched: 2. The CDR3 spans 15 residues. Per germline, CDR1 LGHDT and CDR2 YNNKEL (reference sequence). CDR3 amino acids: CASSQGTSGTYEQYF. CDR3 coding DNA: TGTGCCAGCAGCCAAGGGACTAGCGGAACCTACGAGCAGTACTTC.

The chain couples TRBV6-2 or TRBV6-3 to TRBJ1-5; D may be TRBD1 (6 bases). V dropped 4 bases and J dropped 2 bases, with 12 bases sitting between them. Germline lookup yields CDR1 MNHEY and CDR2 SVGEGT. This CDR3 has 15 residues. CDR3 residues: CASSLGGARNQPQHF. The CDR3 DNA is TGTGCCAGCAGTTTGGGGGGGGCTCGCAATCAGCCCCAGCATTTT.

This clone was seen only a few times. The chain is built from TRBV21-1 and TRBJ2-1; the table gives TRBD2 as D, unverified against the DNA. TRBV21-1 is marked as a pseudogene. This CDR3 contains 16 residues. The CDR3 DNA sequence: TGTGCCAGCAGCTTACACGCGGGGGGGCCTTACAATGAGCAGTTCTTC. Its protein product is CASSLHAGGPYNEQFF.

The V and J genes are TRBV28 and TRBJ2-7; TRBD2 is a possible D gene (7 bases). The CDR3 spans 16 residues. Between the trimmed V and J ends, which lost 4 bases and 2 bases, there was a span of 18 bases. From germline, CDR1 is MDHEN and CDR2 SYDVKM. The CDR3 spells CASSWVLGGGTYEQYF. CDR3 DNA: TGTGCCAGCAGTTGGGTACTAGGCGGGGGCACCTACGAGCAGTACTTC.

The CDR3 DNA reads as TGTGCCAGCAGCTCGACTAGCGGGGGGGCTTCTTTTGCAGATACGCAGTATTTT. Its translation: CASSSTSGGASFADTQYF. This chain uses TRBV7-2 with TRBJ2-3, with 14 bases matching TRBD2. Germline loops: CDR1 SGHTA, CDR2 FQGNSA. V gave up 4 bases and J gave up 4 bases; unmatched junction bases: 10. The CDR3 runs to 18 residues.

The chain recombines TRBV2 with TRBJ2-7, with 8 nucleotides matching TRBD1. The CDR3 consists of 13 residues. CDR1 and CDR2 (germline): SNHLY, FYNNEI. V trimming: 5 bases; J trimming: 3 bases; junction bases outside the gene matches: 3. Here the CDR3 DNA reads TGTGCCAGCAGTCAGGACAGGGTCTACGAGCAGTACTTC. Protein product: CASSQDRVYEQYF.

The V gene is TRBV29-1, the J gene TRBJ2-2; 8 bases agree with TRBD1. Germline CDR1 SQVTM, CDR2 ANQGSEA. This CDR3 spans 14 amino acids. V trimming: 3 bases; J trimming: 1 base; junction bases outside the gene matches: 1. DNA of the CDR3: TGCAGCGTTGATGGGACAGGGAACACCGGGGAGCTGTTTTTT. It yields the protein CSVDGTGNTGELFF.

Remarks on this clone: Other DNA sequences within the sample encode an identical CDR3. This chain joins TRBV29-1 and TRBJ1-5, with D perhaps matching TRBD1 (5 bases). Trimming pared 6 bases from V and 5 bases from J, leaving 8 bases between. Germline CDR1 reads SQVTM; CDR2 reads ANQGSEA. The CDR3 totals 11 residues. CDR3 region: CSVGGDQPQHF. In nucleotides, the CDR3 is TGCAGCGTCGGAGGGGATCAGCCCCAGCATTTT.

The chain carries TRBV28 and TRBJ1-2, with D possibly TRBD1 on 5 matching bases. This CDR3 spans 16 amino acids. The V gene's germline CDR1 is MDHEN and CDR2 SYDVKM. V was clipped by 7 bases and J by 3 bases, with 21 bases between them. The chain's CDR3 is CASTVPSAGRDYGYTF. The CDR3 coding sequence is TGTGCCAGCACCGTTCCGTCCGCGGGGCGCGACTATGGCTACACCTTC.

V usage is TRBV27 and J usage is TRBJ1-6, with D hard to call. The CDR3 spans 15 residues. In germline, CDR1 is MNHEY, CDR2 SMNVEV (reference sequence). Deletions cut 3 bases from V and 8 bases from J, with 14 bases between. Here the CDR3 DNA reads TGTGCCAGCAGTTTCTTTCGGGGTGGGGATTCACCCCTCCACTTT. Amino acids: CASSFFRGGDSPLHF.